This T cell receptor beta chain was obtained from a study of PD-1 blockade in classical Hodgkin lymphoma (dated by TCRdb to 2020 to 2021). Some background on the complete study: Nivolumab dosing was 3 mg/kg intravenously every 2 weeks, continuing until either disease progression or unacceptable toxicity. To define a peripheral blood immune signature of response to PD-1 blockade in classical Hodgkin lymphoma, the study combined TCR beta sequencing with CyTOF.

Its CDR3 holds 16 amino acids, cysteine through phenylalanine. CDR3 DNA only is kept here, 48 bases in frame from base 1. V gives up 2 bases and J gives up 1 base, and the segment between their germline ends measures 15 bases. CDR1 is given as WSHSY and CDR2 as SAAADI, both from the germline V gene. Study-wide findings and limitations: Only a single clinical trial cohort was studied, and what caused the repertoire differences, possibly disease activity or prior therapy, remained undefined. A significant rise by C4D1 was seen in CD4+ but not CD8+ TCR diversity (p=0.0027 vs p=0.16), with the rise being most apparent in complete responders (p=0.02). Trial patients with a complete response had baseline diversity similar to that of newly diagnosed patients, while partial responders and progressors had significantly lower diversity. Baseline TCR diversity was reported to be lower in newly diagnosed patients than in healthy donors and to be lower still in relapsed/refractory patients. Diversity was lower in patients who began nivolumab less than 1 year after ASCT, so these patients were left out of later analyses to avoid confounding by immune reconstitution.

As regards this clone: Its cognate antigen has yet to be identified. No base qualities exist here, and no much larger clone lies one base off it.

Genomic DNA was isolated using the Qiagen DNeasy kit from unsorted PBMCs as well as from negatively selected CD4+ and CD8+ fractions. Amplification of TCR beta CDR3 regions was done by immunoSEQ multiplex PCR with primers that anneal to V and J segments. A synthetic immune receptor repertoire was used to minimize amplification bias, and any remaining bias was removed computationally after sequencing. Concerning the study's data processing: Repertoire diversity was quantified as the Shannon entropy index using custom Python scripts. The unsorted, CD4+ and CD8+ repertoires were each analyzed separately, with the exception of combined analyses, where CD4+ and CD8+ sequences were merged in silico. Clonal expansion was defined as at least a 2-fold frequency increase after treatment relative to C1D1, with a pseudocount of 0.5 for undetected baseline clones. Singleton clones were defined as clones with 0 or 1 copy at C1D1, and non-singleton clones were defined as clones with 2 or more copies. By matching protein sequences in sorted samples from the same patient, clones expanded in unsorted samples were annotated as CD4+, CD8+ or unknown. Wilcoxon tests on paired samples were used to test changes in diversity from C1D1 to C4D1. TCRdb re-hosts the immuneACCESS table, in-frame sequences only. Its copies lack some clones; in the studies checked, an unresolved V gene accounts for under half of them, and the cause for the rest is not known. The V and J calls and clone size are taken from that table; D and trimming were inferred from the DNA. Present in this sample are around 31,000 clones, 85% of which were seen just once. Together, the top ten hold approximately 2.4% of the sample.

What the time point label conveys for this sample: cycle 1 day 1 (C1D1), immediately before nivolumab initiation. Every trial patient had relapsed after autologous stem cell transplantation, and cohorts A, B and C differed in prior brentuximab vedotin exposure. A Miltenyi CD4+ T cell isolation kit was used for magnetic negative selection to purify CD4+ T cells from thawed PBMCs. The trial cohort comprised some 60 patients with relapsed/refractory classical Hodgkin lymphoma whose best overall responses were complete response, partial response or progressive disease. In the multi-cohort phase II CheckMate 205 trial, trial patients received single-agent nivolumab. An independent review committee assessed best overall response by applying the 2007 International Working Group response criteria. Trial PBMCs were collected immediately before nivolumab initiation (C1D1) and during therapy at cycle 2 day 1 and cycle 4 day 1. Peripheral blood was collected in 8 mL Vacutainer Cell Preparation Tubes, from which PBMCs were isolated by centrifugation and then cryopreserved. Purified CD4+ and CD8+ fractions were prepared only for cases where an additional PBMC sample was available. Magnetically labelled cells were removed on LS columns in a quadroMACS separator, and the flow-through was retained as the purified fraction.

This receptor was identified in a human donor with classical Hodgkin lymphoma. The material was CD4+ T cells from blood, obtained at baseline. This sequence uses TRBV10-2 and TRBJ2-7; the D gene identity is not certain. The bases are TGCGCCAGCAGTGAGCCCGCAGGACCATCTTCCTACGAGCAGTACTTC. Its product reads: CASSEPAGPSSYEQYF.